The 2 T cell receptor beta chains in this list originate from one sample, sequenced in a study of CD8 T cells in Susac syndrome. It was with random hexamers that about 0.45 to 1 ug RNA was reverse transcribed. TCRdb redid the calling of the immunoSEQ multiplex PCR reads with MiXCR, one entry per CDR3 protein. The sample lists 150,000 to 200,000 distinct CDR3 sequences, roughly 95% occurring once. Input material: CD8+ T cells from PBMCs. These TCRs come from a human donor with multiple sclerosis.

This chain joins TRBV13 and TRBJ2-1; TRBD1 aligns across 10 bases. Germline values: CDR1 PRHDT, CDR2 FYEKMQ (reference sequence). The CDR3 has 15 amino acids. Trimming took 6 bases from V and 7 from J; bases not matched to a gene: 9. The CDR3 region is CASSHTGQGLNEQFF. The DNA of the CDR3 is TGTGCCAGCAGTCACACGGGACAGGGGCTTAATGAGCAGTTCTTC.

The chain couples TRBV3-1 to TRBJ2-1; D is perhaps TRBD2 (5 bases). Germline loops: CDR1 LGHDT, CDR2 YNNKEL (reference sequence). V was shortened by 0 bases and J by 4 bases, with 19 bases between the two germline ends. The CDR3 is 18 residues long. The CDR3 reads CASSQDYGLRGLYNEQFF. The CDR3 DNA reads as TGTGCCAGCAGCCAAGATTACGGATTGCGAGGGCTTTACAATGAGCAGTTCTTC.